These 27 T cell receptor beta chains originate from one sample sequenced in a study of cytomegalovirus exposure and HLA in healthy donors. In the PCR, 60 Vbeta and 13 Jbeta primers were used. Libraries were prepared by immunoSEQ multiplex PCR; TCRdb keeps only in-frame clonotypes and omits some of them. The sample lists 90,000 or so clones; roughly 74% were seen once. The material sequenced was PBMCs. These receptors all come from a woman aged 18-29 years in good health and CMV-seropositive.

This clone was seen a handful of times. V usage is TRBV18 and J usage is TRBJ2-7; 8 nucleotides match TRBD2. V shed 4 bases, J shed 3 bases, and the junction held 5 bases outside the gene matches. This CDR3 contains 14 residues. Per the germline V gene, CDR1 is KGHSH and CDR2 is LQKENI. The CDR3: CASSRLAKYYEQYF. The CDR3 DNA sequence: TGTGCCAGCTCACGACTAGCGAAATACTACGAGCAGTACTTC.

CDR3: CASSQDNAGGARNIQYF. Written as DNA, the CDR3 is TGCGCCAGCAGCCAAGACAACGCCGGGGGGGCGAGAAACATTCAGTACTTC. The V gene is TRBV4-3, the J gene TRBJ2-4, with TRBD2 matching 8 bases. V trimming: 0 bases; J trimming: 6 bases; junction bases outside the gene matches: 10. In germline, CDR1 is LGHNA, CDR2 YSLEER. The CDR3 runs to 17 residues.

The V and J genes are TRBV7-9 and TRBJ2-1, with 9 bases identical to TRBD2. V gave up 7 bases and J gave up 8 bases; unmatched junction bases: 6. Germline V gene lookup returns CDR1 SEHNR and CDR2 FQNEAQ (reference sequence). CDR3 length: 13 residues. The CDR3 sequence is CASKAGGPDEQFF. The CDR3 coding sequence is TGTGCCAGCAAGGCGGGGGGGCCGGATGAGCAGTTCTTC. Full variable domain (outside the CDR3, taken from reference TRBV7-9 and TRBJ2-1): DTGVSQNPRHKITKRGQNVTFRCDPISEHNRLYWYRQTLGQGPEFLTYFQNEAQLEKSRLLSDRFSAERPKGSFSTLEIQRTEQGDSAMYLCASKAGGPDEQFFGPGTRLTVL.

This chain connects TRBV7-2 to TRBJ1-1, with D possibly TRBD1 on 5 matching bases. This CDR3 is built from 16 residues. Germline CDR1 is SGHTA and CDR2 is FQGNSA. Trimming pared 5 bases from V and 1 base from J, leaving 17 bases between. The CDR3 loop reads CASSPRQSTGNTEAFF. The CDR3 coding sequence is TGTGCCAGCAGCCCGCGCCAGTCCACAGGGAACACTGAAGCTTTCTTT.

The chain combines TRBV7-2 with TRBJ2-3; 9 nucleotides agree with TRBD2. Germline V lookup: CDR1 SGHTA, CDR2 FQGNSA. The CDR3 contains 16 residues. J was trimmed by 1 base and V by 1 base; bases with no gene match: 3. The CDR3 here is CASSLVGGRGTDTQYF. CDR3 in DNA: TGTGCCAGCAGCTTAGTTGGCGGGAGGGGCACAGATACGCAGTATTTT.

This clone was seen a handful of times. The V call is TRBV14, the J call TRBJ2-1; the match to TRBD2 covers 8 bases. This CDR3 has 14 residues. V lost 1 base and J lost 8; bases outside the gene matches: 4. The germline gives CDR1 SGHDN, CDR2 FVKESK. The CDR3 sequence is CASSQGVLADEQFF. The CDR3 bases are TGTGCCAGCAGCCAAGGCGTACTAGCGGATGAGCAGTTCTTC.

V and J are TRBV27 and TRBJ1-2; D is undetermined. V lost 0 bases and J 0 bases, leaving 8 bases between the germline ends. Germline V gene sequence: CDR1 MNHEY, CDR2 SMNVEV (reference sequence). The CDR3 extends over 15 amino acids. CDR3 nucleotide sequence: TGTGCCAGCAGTTTATCCGGGATTCCTAACTATGGCTACACCTTC. Amino acid sequence: CASSLSGIPNYGYTF.

This chain uses TRBV5-6 with TRBJ2-3; 8 bases fit TRBD1. The CDR3 has 17 residues. Germline CDR1 and CDR2: SGHDT and YYEEEE. The junction had 13 bases not matched to a gene; V was cut back by 3 bases and J by 4 bases. The CDR3 spells CASSSRGQAQDPDTQYF. In DNA form, the CDR3 reads TGTGCCAGCAGCTCCCGGGGACAGGCCCAGGATCCAGATACGCAGTATTTT.

This clone was detected a few times. The V gene is TRBV7-6, the J gene TRBJ2-4; 7 positions agree with TRBD1. CDR3 length: 13 amino acids. Germline trimming cut 5 bases from V and 7 bases from J; bases unmatched to any gene: 5. The V gene's germline CDR1 is SGHVS and CDR2 FNYEAQ. The CDR3 DNA reads TGTGCCAGCAGCGCGACAGGGTCGAACATTCAGTACTTC. Encoded protein: CASSATGSNIQYF.

The chain joins TRBV9 to TRBJ2-1; the D gene is possibly TRBD2 (5 bases). Germline V gene lookup returns CDR1 SGDLS and CDR2 YYNGEE. The CDR3 sequence is 15 residues long. V was cut by 0 bases and J by 7 bases, with 14 bases left in between. CDR3 nucleotide sequence: TGTGCCAGCAGCGTAGATGGGGAATCGGGGAATGAGCAGTTCTTC. It specifies CASSVDGESGNEQFF.

The V gene is TRBV5-4, the J gene TRBJ2-3; D might be TRBD1 (5 bases). The CDR3 loop spans 13 amino acids. V gave up 2 bases and J gave up 4 bases, with 8 bases separating them. CDR1 is SGHNT and CDR2 is YYREEE in the germline V gene (reference sequence). CDR3 DNA: TGTGCCAGCAGCTTTCAGGGTGCAGATACGCAGTATTTT. Protein: CASSFQGADTQYF.

This CDR3 reads CASSVSGTTLNSPLHF. The CDR3 DNA follows: TGTGCCAGCAGTGTTTCCGGGACAACTCTTAATTCACCCCTCCACTTT. The rearrangement uses TRBV6-1 and TRBJ1-6; weak D call: TRBD1 (6 bases). Trimming stripped 4 bases from V and 6 bases from J, with 16 bases between. Germline-derived CDR1 and CDR2 are MNHNS and SASEGT. The CDR3 totals 16 residues.

This chain uses TRBV5-4 with TRBJ2-7; 10 bases align to TRBD2. The V gene's germline CDR1 is SGHNT and CDR2 YYREEE (reference sequence). The CDR3 has 15 amino acids. V gave up 4 bases and J gave up 0 bases; unmatched junction bases: 4. The CDR3 spells CASSVGLANSYEQYF. The DNA for the CDR3 is TGTGCCAGCAGCGTGGGACTAGCGAACTCCTACGAGCAGTACTTC.

The chain carries TRBV28 and TRBJ1-2; D gene ambiguous. Per the germline V gene, CDR1 is MDHEN and CDR2 is SYDVKM. The CDR3 sequence is 14 residues long. V was pared by 5 bases and J by 8 bases, with 18 bases between. CDR3 coding DNA: TGTGCCAGCAGTCCCCCTACGCCGGCGAGGGGCTACACCTTC. Protein: CASSPPTPARGYTF.

The V call is TRBV28, the J call TRBJ1-5; no clear D. This CDR3 is built from 14 residues. Trimming cost V 5 bases and J 6 bases, with 14 bases left between them. Per germline, CDR1 MDHEN and CDR2 SYDVKM. CDR3 DNA sequence: TGTGCCAGCAGTCCCCCGTCGGGGTCTCAGCCCCAGCATTTT. Residues: CASSPPSGSQPQHF.

This chain uses TRBV5-8 with TRBJ1-4, with D tentatively TRBD1 (6 bases). The V gene's germline CDR1 is SGHTS and CDR2 YDEGEE. This CDR3 comprises 15 residues. V was cut by 0 bases and J by 11 bases, with 17 bases left in between. As DNA, the CDR3 is TGTGCCAGCAGCTTGGGCGATGGGGGCCTGAACAAACTGTTTTTT. Translating gives CASSLGDGGLNKLFF.

The chain is built from TRBV28 and TRBJ2-7, with 8 bases aligning to TRBD2. J was trimmed by 7 bases and V by 1 base; bases with no gene match: 12. The CDR3 extends over 16 amino acids. Germline V gene data show CDR1 as MDHEN and CDR2 as SYDVKM. CDR3: CASSLSGTSGGGEQYF. The CDR3 DNA is TGTGCCAGCAGTTTATCGGGCACTAGCGGCGGAGGGGAGCAGTACTTC.

This clone was counted a single time. V and J are TRBV7-8 and TRBJ1-1; D gene uncertain. Germline assignment: CDR1 SGHVS and CDR2 FQNEAQ. This CDR3 region has 20 residues. V lost 1 base to trimming and J lost 1 base, with 25 bases between them. CDR3 coding DNA: TGTGCCAGCAGCTTAGTGGGAGGTTCACATGACTGGCCGAAGAACACTGAAGCTTTCTTT. Translation: CASSLVGGSHDWPKNTEAFF.

V and J are TRBV5-4 and TRBJ1-1; D perhaps matches TRBD1 (5 bases). The CDR3 covers 16 residues. Germline V gene data show CDR1 as SGHNT and CDR2 as YYREEE (reference sequence). V dropped 5 bases and J dropped 0 bases, with 17 bases sitting between them. Here the CDR3 reads CASSPTGVLMNTEAFF. CDR3 DNA: TGTGCCAGCAGTCCTACAGGAGTCTTGATGAACACTGAAGCTTTCTTT. The full variable domain, in which reference TRBV5-4 and TRBJ1-1 provide the parts outside the CDR3, is ETGVTQSPTHLIKTRGQQVTLRCSSQSGHNTVSWYQQALGQGPQFIFQYYREEENGRGNFPPRFSGLQFPNYSSELNVNALELDDSALYLCASSPTGVLMNTEAFFGQGTRLTVV.

The chain has TRBV6-1 and TRBJ2-1; 11 bases are a match to TRBD1. Germline trimming cut 5 bases from V and 6 bases from J; bases unmatched to any gene: 6. This CDR3 contains 15 residues. Germline V CDR1 and CDR2: MNHNS, SASEGT. This CDR3 is CASSNRDRGVNEQFF. CDR3 bases: TGTGCCAGCAGTAACCGGGACAGGGGGGTCAATGAGCAGTTCTTC.

The chain links TRBV9 to TRBJ1-1, with a possible D match to TRBD1 (6 bases). V shed 0 bases and J shed 11 bases, with 14 bases lying between them. The CDR3 loop spans 13 amino acids. CDR1 and CDR2 (germline): SGDLS, YYNGEE. The CDR3 coding sequence is TGTGCCAGCAGCGTAGAGGGGGAAAGTATGGCTTTCTTT. It is translated as CASSVEGESMAFF.

The count of this clone is one. The V call is TRBV7-3, the J call TRBJ2-1; D possibly corresponds to TRBD2 (5 bases). Trimming removed 3 bases from V and 9 bases from J, with 15 bases in between. The CDR3 consists of 14 residues. Germline CDR1 and CDR2: SGHTA and FQGTGA. The CDR3 DNA follows: TGTGCCAGCAGCTTGTTAGCGAGGGTGGGTGAGCAGTTCTTC. Its protein product is CASSLLARVGEQFF.

The chain employs TRBV13 and TRBJ2-5, with 11 positions matching TRBD2. The J call could be wrong; TRBJ2-7 is a better fit for the DNA end. The CDR3 has 16 amino acids. The germline gives CDR1 PRHDT, CDR2 FYEKMQ (reference sequence). Here the CDR3 reads CASSFPSGRTSYEQYF. CDR3 DNA: TGTGCCAGCAGCTTTCCTAGCGGGAGGACATCCTACGAGCAGTACTTC.

The chain couples TRBV6-5 to TRBJ2-2; D is undetermined. Germline loops: CDR1 MNHEY, CDR2 SVGAGI. With 0 bases removed from V and 0 bases from J, the gap between germline ends came to 8 bases. The CDR3 runs to 16 residues. The CDR3 nucleotides are TGTGCCAGCAGTTACTCCGACTTCCCGAACACCGGGGAGCTGTTTTTT. It encodes CASSYSDFPNTGELFF.

V is TRBV19 and J is TRBJ2-3; 13 nucleotides line up with TRBD2. Unmatched junction bases numbered 9, after V lost 10 bases and J lost 2 bases. The CDR3 sequence is 16 residues long. CDR1 is LNHDA and CDR2 is SQIVND in the germline V gene (reference sequence). CDR3 protein: CATKRLAGGDTDTQYF. The CDR3 nucleotides read TGTGCCACAAAGAGACTAGCGGGAGGTGACACAGATACGCAGTATTTT.

The rearrangement links TRBV6-1 to TRBJ2-1; D is uncertain. Germline loops: CDR1 MNHNS, CDR2 SASEGT. V was trimmed by 7 bases and J by 9 bases, leaving 19 bases between them. The CDR3 is 14 residues long. The CDR3 DNA reads TGTGCCAGCACCACCCGAACTGGGCTCAGTGAGCAGTTCTTC. It codes for CASTTRTGLSEQFF.

This sequence joins TRBV7-9 and TRBJ1-3; a possible D gene is TRBD1 (5 bases). Germline CDR1 is SEHNR and CDR2 is FQNEAQ (reference sequence). The V gene lost 5 bases and the J gene lost 3 bases, with 14 bases spanning the gap. The CDR3 has 15 residues. The CDR3 spells CASSPGSGNGNTIYF. CDR3 DNA sequence: TGTGCCAGCAGCCCAGGGTCAGGAAATGGAAACACCATATATTTT.